Below, one T cell receptor (beta chain) is given with its context. Its target is not known. This sample is part of a study of cytomegalovirus exposure and HLA in healthy donors. Researchers ran the PCR with 60 Vbeta and 13 Jbeta primers. The method was immunoSEQ multiplex PCR; TCRdb's version includes in-frame clones alone and lacks a portion of them. Of 85,000 to 130,000 clones in the sample, around 79% were seen once. Findings and limits, study-wide: Listed as cytomegalovirus-associated were 150 or so TCR beta chains. Later analysis identified a missense DCLRE1C variant that was linked to TCR beta V- and J-gene trimming.

The CDR3 runs to 18 residues. J was trimmed by 3 bases and V by 3 bases; bases with no gene match: 15. From germline, CDR1 is LNHNV and CDR2 YYDKDF (reference sequence). The sequenced sample was PBMCs. V gene TRBV15 combines with J gene TRBJ2-7, with 9 nucleotides matching TRBD1. This sequence originates from a male donor in good health and CMV-seropositive. CDR3 DNA sequence: TGTGCCACCAGCAGGGAGGTGGAGGGACAGGGCCAAAGCTACGAGCAGTACTTC. Translated: CATSREVEGQGQSYEQYF.